This record concerns one T cell receptor beta chain sequence. Germline CDR1 SGHVS, CDR2 FQNEAQ. The CDR3 runs to 17 residues. V was clipped by 5 bases and J by 6 bases, with 22 bases between them. This entry is derived from a study of blood T cell repertoires in COVID-19. In the study overall: T cells, B-cell-depleted T cells, or PBMCs provided the cDNA or gDNA that served as material.

Study processing details: Amplification of reference gene primers provided the estimated nucleated cell counts. Assay: immunoSEQ multiplex PCR; the TCRdb copy retains only in-frame clones and omits some. V and J calls and clone size are as listed in that table; D and trimming were resolved from the DNA. The repertoire holds about 120,000 clones, with 60% to 85% as singletons. The sample was peripheral blood. The TCR originated in a human donor with acute or convalescent COVID-19. The donor label of this sample is uncertain. The chain carries TRBV7-8 and TRBJ2-2; D may be TRBD1 (6 bases). The CDR3, as DNA: TGTGCCAGCAGCCGAAGTGGACAGTTTATTTCGGCCGGGGAGCTGTTTTTT. Translating gives CASSRSGQFISAGELFF.